Presented here are 28 T cell receptor beta chains from one specimen sequenced in a study of T-cell reconstitution after alpha-beta-depleted transplantation in children. The library targeted TCRbeta and was prepared with unique molecular identifiers. TCRdb passed the PCR reads through MiXCR, listing each CDR3 protein once. This repertoire shows some 200,000 distinct CDR3 sequences, 7% to 9% found once; its top ten account for roughly 36%. Sequencing was performed on PBMCs, mostly from graft donor cells, taken 360 days after TCRalphabeta/CD19-depleted stem cell transplant. These receptors originate from a male patient aged 2-9 years who had a stem cell transplant for acute myeloid leukemia, so the T cells may come from the graft donor.

This clonotype showed up many times. CDR3 bases: TGTGCCAGCAGGGGACAGGTTAGCTCCTACAATGAGCAGTTCTTC. Amino acids: CASRGQVSSYNEQFF. The rearrangement uses TRBV6-2 or TRBV6-3 and TRBJ2-1, with 8 positions matching TRBD1. The CDR3 runs 15 residues. Trimming at V came to 6 bases and at J to 0 bases, leaving 4 bases not matched to a gene. Germline lookup yields CDR1 MNHEY and CDR2 SVGEGT.

This clonotype was observed a handful of times. The J gene is TRBJ2-2, the V gene TRBV11-2, with 7 positions matching TRBD1. The CDR3 runs to 15 residues. The germline V gene encodes CDR1 SGHAT and CDR2 FQNNGV. Germline trimming cut 5 bases from V and 4 bases from J; bases unmatched to any gene: 7. CDR3 protein: CASSPTGRGTGELFF. The CDR3 nucleotides read TGTGCCAGCAGCCCGACAGGGCGAGGCACCGGGGAGCTGTTTTTT.

In its sample, this clonotype was seen many times. The chain links TRBV20-1 to TRBJ2-1; D is possibly TRBD2 (5 bases). The germline V gene has CDR1 DFQATT and CDR2 SNEGSKA (reference sequence). This CDR3 is built from 13 residues. V was clipped by 6 bases and J by 8 bases, with 17 bases between them. CDR3 sequence reads: CSAYRIEADEQFF. CDR3 nucleotide sequence: TGCAGTGCGTACCGAATAGAAGCGGATGAGCAGTTCTTC.

Many counts were recorded for this clonotype. The rearrangement links TRBV11-1 to TRBJ2-1; unclear D gene. The CDR3 covers 14 residues. Per germline, CDR1 SGHAT and CDR2 FQDESV (reference sequence). Trimming pared 1 base from V and 6 bases from J, leaving 10 bases between. The CDR3 loop reads CASSLVAGSNEQFF. CDR3 bases: TGTGCCAGCAGCTTAGTGGCCGGAAGCAATGAGCAGTTCTTC.

In its sample, this clonotype was seen many times. The V and J genes are TRBV14 and TRBJ2-1; D is perhaps TRBD1 or TRBD2 (6 bases each). Trimming stripped 0 bases from V and 3 bases from J, with 12 bases between. The germline V gene has CDR1 SGHDN and CDR2 FVKESK. This CDR3 region has 16 residues. The CDR3: CASSQEGGGDYNEQFF. CDR3 coding DNA: TGTGCCAGCAGCCAAGAAGGAGGGGGTGACTACAATGAGCAGTTCTTC. The full variable domain, its missing parts supplied by reference TRBV14 and TRBJ2-1, is EAGVTQFPSHSVIEKGQTVTLRCDPISGHDNLYWYRRVMGKEIKFLLHFVKESKQDESGMPNNRFLAERTGGTYSTLKVQPAELEDSGVYFCASSQEGGGDYNEQFFGPGTRLTVL.

A few counts support this clonotype. The V call is TRBV24-1, the J call TRBJ2-7, with 7 bases fitting TRBD1. Trimming cost V 8 bases and J 2 bases; bases outside gene matches: 14. CDR1 KGHDR and CDR2 SFDVKD come from the germline V gene. The CDR3 is made up of 16 amino acids. Here the CDR3 DNA reads TGTGCCACCAATGGAAGGGACAGAGGAGTGGCCTACGAGCAGTACTTC. It is translated as CATNGRDRGVAYEQYF.

The rearrangement uses TRBV5-1 and TRBJ2-5; 10 nucleotides agree with TRBD2. The CDR3 has 16 residues. With 2 bases clipped from V and 4 bases from J, the junction kept 8 bases outside the gene matches. Germline V lookup: CDR1 SGHRS, CDR2 YFSETQ. CDR3 DNA sequence: TGCGCCAGCAGCTTCTGGGCTAGCGGGAGAGGAGAGACCCAGTACTTC. Translating it yields CASSFWASGRGETQYF.

This clonotype was seen repeatedly, ten times or more. The chain combines TRBV20-1 with TRBJ2-1; D not certain. CDR3 size: 10 residues. CDR1 DFQATT and CDR2 SNEGSKA come from the germline V gene (reference sequence). The V end was cut by 5 bases, the J end by 15 bases, with 14 bases between. Here the CDR3 reads CSAPPSLAFF. The DNA of the CDR3 is TGCAGTGCTCCTCCTAGTTTGGCGTTCTTC.

This clonotype was counted many times. This chain connects TRBV29-1 to TRBJ1-1; D gene ambiguous. V was shortened by 6 bases and J by 4 bases, with 15 bases between the two germline ends. The CDR3 is made up of 13 amino acids. Germline CDR1 reads SQVTM; CDR2 reads ANQGSEA. CDR3 DNA: TGCAGCGTGCCGATTCAAGGCCCCACTGAAGCTTTCTTT. Translating it yields CSVPIQGPTEAFF.

This clonotype occurred many times. The chain links TRBV10-3 to TRBJ2-3; 7 bases match TRBD2. J lost 4 bases, V lost 7 bases, and 17 bases had no gene match. CDR1 and CDR2 (germline): ENHRY, SYGVKD. The CDR3 is 17 residues long. The CDR3 spells CAIKETVGGRDPDTQYF. Written as DNA, the CDR3 is TGTGCCATCAAAGAAACAGTGGGCGGGAGAGACCCAGATACGCAGTATTTT.

This clonotype was observed many times. This chain connects TRBV15 to TRBJ2-5, with D unclear. Trimming removed 0 bases from V and 4 bases from J, with 18 bases in between. Per germline, CDR1 LNHNV and CDR2 YYDKDF (reference sequence). This CDR3 comprises 17 residues. The CDR3 here is CATSRDHPSGYGETQYF. The CDR3 region has the DNA TGTGCCACCAGCAGAGATCACCCCTCCGGGTACGGAGAGACCCAGTACTTC. Supplemented by reference TRBV15 and TRBJ2-5, the full variable domain reads DAMVIQNPRYQVTQFGKPVTLSCSQTLNHNVMYWYQQKSSQAPKLLFHYYDKDFNNEADTPDNFQSRRPNTSFCFLDIRSPGLGDTAMYLCATSRDHPSGYGETQYFGPGTRLLVL.

This clonotype was seen many times. The gene calls are TRBV20-1 and TRBJ2-2, with TRBD1 identical over 8 bases. The junction had 4 bases not matched to a gene; V was cut back by 3 bases and J by 4 bases. CDR1 DFQATT and CDR2 SNEGSKA come from the germline V gene (reference sequence). The CDR3 is made up of 14 amino acids. DNA for the CDR3: TGCAGTGCTAGTGACAGGGGCAGCACCGGGGAGCTGTTTTTT. This gives the protein CSASDRGSTGELFF.

This clonotype has a count of ten or more. The chain is built from TRBV27 and TRBJ2-2; TRBD1 matches 9 bases. The CDR3 runs 16 residues. In germline, CDR1 is MNHEY, CDR2 SMNVEV (reference sequence). V lost 8 bases, J lost 0 bases, and 7 bases stayed unmatched. The CDR3 region has the DNA TGTGCCAGCCTTGACAGGGGGATGGCGAACACCGGGGAGCTGTTTTTT. This encodes CASLDRGMANTGELFF.

The chain combines TRBV29-1 with TRBJ2-1; either TRBD1 or TRBD2 may fit D (5 bases each). Germline loops: CDR1 SQVTM, CDR2 ANQGSEA. CDR3 length: 13 amino acids. V lost 4 bases and J 3 bases, leaving 10 bases between the germline ends. CDR3 region: CSVAGRLYNEQFF. The CDR3 DNA reads TGCAGCGTTGCGGGACGCCTCTACAATGAGCAGTTCTTC.

This clonotype turned up a few times. In DNA, the CDR3 is TGCGCCAGCAGCTCCTCAGGGATGGACACCGGGGAGCTGTTTTTT. Its translation: CASSSSGMDTGELFF. V and J are TRBV5-1 and TRBJ2-2, with a weak D call TRBD1 (5 bases). Germline assignment: CDR1 SGHRS and CDR2 YFSETQ. The CDR3 is 15 residues long. Trimming removed 3 bases from V and 3 bases from J, with 12 bases in between.

This chain uses TRBV5-1 with TRBJ1-2; no clear D gene. Germline loops: CDR1 SGHRS, CDR2 YFSETQ. V lost 7 bases and J lost 8, with 18 bases in between. This CDR3 is built from 13 residues. CDR3 sequence: CASGTERPWGYTF. The CDR3 region has the DNA TGCGCCAGCGGTACCGAGCGGCCTTGGGGCTACACCTTC. The variable domain in full, completed from reference TRBV5-1 and TRBJ1-2, reads KAGVTQTPRYLIKTRGQQVTLSCSPISGHRSVSWYQQTPGQGLQFLFEYFSETQRNKGNFPGRFSGRQFSNSRSEMNVSTLELGDSALYLCASGTERPWGYTFGSGTRLTVV.

This clonotype has only a few counts. The V and J genes are TRBV28 and TRBJ2-1; D is perhaps TRBD2 (6 bases). Germline values: CDR1 MDHEN, CDR2 SYDVKM. V was clipped by 3 bases and J by 2 bases, with 11 bases between them. CDR3 length: 15 amino acids. In DNA, the CDR3 is TGTGCCAGCAGTTTTACGGGAGAACCCTACAATGAGCAGTTCTTC. This translates into CASSFTGEPYNEQFF. Using reference TRBV28 and TRBJ2-1 for the parts outside the CDR3, the full variable domain is DVKVTQSSRYLVKRTGEKVFLECVQDMDHENMFWYRQDPGLGLRLIYFSYDVKMKEKGDIPEGYSVSREKKERFSLILESASTNQTSMYLCASSFTGEPYNEQFFGPGTRLTVL.

The rearrangement joins TRBV6-5 to TRBJ2-5; the D call may be TRBD1 or TRBD2 (6 bases each). V was cut by 2 bases and J by 3 bases, with 13 bases left in between. Germline V gives CDR1 MNHEY, CDR2 SVGAGI. This CDR3 region has 15 residues. The CDR3 DNA follows: TGTGCCAGCAGTTACGACGGAAGGGGGGAAGAGACCCAGTACTTC. It translates to CASSYDGRGEETQYF.

The chain employs TRBV10-3 and TRBJ2-7; D may be TRBD1 (6 bases). This CDR3 comprises 15 residues. V was clipped by 2 bases and J by 4 bases, with 15 bases between them. Germline V gene sequence: CDR1 ENHRY, CDR2 SYGVKD. The DNA for the CDR3 is TGTGCCATCAGTGAGGGCAGGGGACCTACTTACGAGCAGTACGTC. Translating gives CAISEGRGPTYEQYV.

This clonotype was counted only a few times. V usage is TRBV10-3 and J usage is TRBJ2-2; the D gene could be TRBD1 or TRBD2 (5 bases each). The CDR3 extends over 15 amino acids. V was trimmed by 5 bases and J by 4 bases, leaving 14 bases between them. The germline V gene encodes CDR1 ENHRY and CDR2 SYGVKD. CDR3 DNA: TGTGCCATCAGTCTAAATGGGGGTTCCACCGGGGAGCTGTTTTTT. It translates to CAISLNGGSTGELFF.

Many counts were recorded for this clonotype. The chain carries TRBV4-2 and TRBJ2-6; D is unclear. The CDR3 spans 14 residues. Trimming left V 5 bases short and J 0 bases short, with 5 bases between. Germline CDR1 and CDR2: LGHNA and YNFKEQ. The CDR3 region has the DNA TGTGCCAGCAGCGGGTTCTCTGGGGCCAACGTCCTGACTTTC. It codes for CASSGFSGANVLTF.

This clonotype was recorded many times. The CDR3 loop reads CSVPGLAGEYNEQFF. CDR3 nucleotide sequence: TGCAGTGTCCCGGGACTAGCGGGAGAATACAATGAGCAGTTCTTC. V gene TRBV20-1 combines with J gene TRBJ2-1; the match to TRBD2 covers 14 bases. The germline V gene has CDR1 DFQATT and CDR2 SNEGSKA (reference sequence). This CDR3 has 15 amino acids. Trimming took 7 bases from V and 4 from J; bases not matched to a gene: 6.

The V and J genes are TRBV6-5 and TRBJ1-6, with D perhaps matching TRBD1 (6 bases). The CDR3 spans 15 residues. Germline CDR1 and CDR2: MNHEY and SVGAGI. V lost 2 bases to trimming and J lost 10 bases, with 15 bases between them. The CDR3 nucleotides are TGTGCCAGCAGTTACGAGGGGCAGGGGCTATCACCCCTCCACTTT. Encoded protein: CASSYEGQGLSPLHF.

This chain joins TRBV7-2 and TRBJ2-7; maybe TRBD1 (5 bases). CDR3 size: 13 residues. The ends were cut back, 2 bases at V and 2 bases at J, with 7 bases in the middle. The V gene's germline CDR1 is SGHTA and CDR2 FQGNSA. CDR3 DNA: TGTGCCAGCAGCTTACCAGGGCCCTACGAGCAGTACTTC. It specifies CASSLPGPYEQYF. The full variable domain, rest sourced from reference TRBV7-2 and TRBJ2-7, is GAGVSQSPSNKVTEKGKDVELRCDPISGHTALYWYRQSLGQGLEFLIYFQGNSAPDKSGLPSDRFSAERTGGSVSTLTIQRTQQEDSAVYLCASSLPGPYEQYFGPGTRLTVT.

V is TRBV7-3 and J is TRBJ2-1, with 7 bases aligning to TRBD2. The CDR3 runs 14 residues. Germline V gives CDR1 SGHTA, CDR2 FQGTGA. The trim removed 5 bases at V and 2 bases at J, leaving 3 bases unmatched. The CDR3: CASSGGDAYNEQFF. In DNA, the CDR3 is TGTGCCAGCAGCGGGGGGGACGCCTACAATGAGCAGTTCTTC. Complete variable domain (other parts from reference TRBV7-3 and TRBJ2-1): GAGVSQTPSNKVTEKGKYVELRCDPISGHTALYWYRQSLGQGPEFLIYFQGTGAADDSGLPNDRFFAVRPEGSVSTLKIQRTERGDSAVYLCASSGGDAYNEQFFGPGTRLTVL.

This clonotype was observed at least ten times. J is TRBJ2-7 and V is TRBV12-3 or TRBV12-4, with 12 bases aligning to TRBD2. V dropped 4 bases and J dropped 12; count of bases not matched to a gene: 10. The CDR3 runs to 14 residues. DNA for the CDR3: TGTGCCAGCAGTTATAAAGCTAGCGGGAGGGCCCCGTACTTC. This gives the protein CASSYKASGRAPYF.

With regard to this clonotype: The junction differs from germline at one of its ends, possibly a read error. This chain connects TRBV5-1 to TRBJ2-5, with a possible D match to TRBD2 (6 bases). Germline CDR1 SGHRS, CDR2 YFSETQ. This CDR3 is 15 amino acids long. CDR3: CASSRGQGTGETQHF. CDR3 sequence (DNA): TGCGCCAGCTCCCGCGGGCAGGGAACGGGAGAGACCCAGCACTTC.

The chain couples TRBV6-1 to TRBJ2-7; TRBD1 matches at 7 bases. The CDR3 sequence is 15 residues long. The germline V gene has CDR1 MNHNS and CDR2 SASEGT. Trimming removed 5 bases from V and 2 bases from J; junction bases left unmatched: 9. CDR3 coding DNA: TGTGCCAGCAGTCCCCCCAACAGGGGTGCCTACGAGCAGTACTTC. This sequence encodes CASSPPNRGAYEQYF.